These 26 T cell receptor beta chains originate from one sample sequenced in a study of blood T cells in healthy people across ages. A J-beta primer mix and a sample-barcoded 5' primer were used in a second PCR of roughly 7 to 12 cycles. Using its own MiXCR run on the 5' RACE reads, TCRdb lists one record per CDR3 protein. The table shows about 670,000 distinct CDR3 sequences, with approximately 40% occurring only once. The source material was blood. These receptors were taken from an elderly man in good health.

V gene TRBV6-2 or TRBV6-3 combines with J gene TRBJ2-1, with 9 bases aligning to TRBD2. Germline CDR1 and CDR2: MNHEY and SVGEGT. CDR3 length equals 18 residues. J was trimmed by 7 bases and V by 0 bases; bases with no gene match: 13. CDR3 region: CASSYSRVAGEGWNEQFF. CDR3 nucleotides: TGTGCCAGCAGTTACTCCCGGGTAGCGGGAGAGGGCTGGAATGAGCAGTTCTTC.

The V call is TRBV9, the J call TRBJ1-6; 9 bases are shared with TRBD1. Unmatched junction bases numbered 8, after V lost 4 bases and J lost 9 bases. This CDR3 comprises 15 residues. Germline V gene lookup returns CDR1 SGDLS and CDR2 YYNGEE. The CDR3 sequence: CASSPTTGGSSPLHF. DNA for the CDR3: TGTGCCAGCAGCCCGACGACAGGGGGAAGTTCACCCCTCCACTTT.

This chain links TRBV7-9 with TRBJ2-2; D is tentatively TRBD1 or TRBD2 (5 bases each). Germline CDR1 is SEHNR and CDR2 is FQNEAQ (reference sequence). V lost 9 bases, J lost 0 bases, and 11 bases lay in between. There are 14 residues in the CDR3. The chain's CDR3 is CARSGPSNTGELFF. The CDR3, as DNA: TGTGCCAGGTCGGGGCCATCGAACACCGGGGAGCTGTTTTTT.

CDR3 DNA sequence: TGCAGCGTTGATTCCCCCGAGAACTATGGCTACACCTTC. Its protein is CSVDSPENYGYTF. The chain is built from TRBV29-1 and TRBJ1-2, with unresolved D. Germline assignment: CDR1 SQVTM and CDR2 ANQGSEA. The V and J ends lost 3 bases and 2 bases respectively, with 10 bases between them. The CDR3 is made up of 13 amino acids.

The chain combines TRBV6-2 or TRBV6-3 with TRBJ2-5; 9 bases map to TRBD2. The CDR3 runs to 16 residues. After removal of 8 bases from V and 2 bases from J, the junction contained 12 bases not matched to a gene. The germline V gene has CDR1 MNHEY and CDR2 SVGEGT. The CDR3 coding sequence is TGTGCCAGCGGGGAGAATAGCGGGGGAGCACAAGAGACCCAGTACTTC. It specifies CASGENSGGAQETQYF.

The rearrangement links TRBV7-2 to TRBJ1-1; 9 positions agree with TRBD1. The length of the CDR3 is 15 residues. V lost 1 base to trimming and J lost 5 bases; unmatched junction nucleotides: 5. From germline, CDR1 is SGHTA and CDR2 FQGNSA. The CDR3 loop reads CASSLGTGVGTEAFF. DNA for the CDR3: TGTGCCAGCAGCTTAGGGACAGGGGTGGGAACTGAAGCTTTCTTT. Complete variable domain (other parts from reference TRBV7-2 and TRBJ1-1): GAGVSQSPSNKVTEKGKDVELRCDPISGHTALYWYRQSLGQGLEFLIYFQGNSAPDKSGLPSDRFSAERTGGSVSTLTIQRTQQEDSAVYLCASSLGTGVGTEAFFGQGTRLTVV.

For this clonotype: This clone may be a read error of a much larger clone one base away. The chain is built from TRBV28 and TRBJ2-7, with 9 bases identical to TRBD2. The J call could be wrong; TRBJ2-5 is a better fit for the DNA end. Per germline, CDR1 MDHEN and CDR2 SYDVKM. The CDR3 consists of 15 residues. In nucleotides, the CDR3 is TGTGCCAGCAACTCGTCAGCGGGAGGAGGAGAGACCCAGTACTTC. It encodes CASNSSAGGGETQYF.

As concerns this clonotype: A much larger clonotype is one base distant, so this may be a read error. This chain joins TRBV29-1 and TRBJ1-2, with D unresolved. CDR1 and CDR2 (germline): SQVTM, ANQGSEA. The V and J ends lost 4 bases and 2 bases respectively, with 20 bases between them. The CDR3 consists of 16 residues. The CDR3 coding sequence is TGCAGCGTTGGAACCTCTGCGGGGATACCGAACTATGGCTACACCTTC. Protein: CSVGTSAGIPNYGYTF.

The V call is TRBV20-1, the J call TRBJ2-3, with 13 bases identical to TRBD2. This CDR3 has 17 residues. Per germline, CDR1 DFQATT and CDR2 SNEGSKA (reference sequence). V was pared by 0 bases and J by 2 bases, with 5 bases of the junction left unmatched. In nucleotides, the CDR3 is TGCAGTGCTAGAGACCCACTAGCGGGAGGGGTCACAGATACGCAGTATTTT. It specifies CSARDPLAGGVTDTQYF.

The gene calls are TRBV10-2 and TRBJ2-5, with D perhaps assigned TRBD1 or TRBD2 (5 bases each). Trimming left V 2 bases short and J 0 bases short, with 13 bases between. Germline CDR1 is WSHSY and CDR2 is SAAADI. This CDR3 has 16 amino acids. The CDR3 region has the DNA TGCGCCAGCAGTGAGGGTAATTGGGGGAACCAAGAGACCCAGTACTTC. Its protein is CASSEGNWGNQETQYF.

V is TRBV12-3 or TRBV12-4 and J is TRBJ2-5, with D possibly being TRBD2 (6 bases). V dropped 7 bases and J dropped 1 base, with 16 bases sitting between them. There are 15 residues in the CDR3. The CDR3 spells CASTVGGMVQETQYF. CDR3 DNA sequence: TGTGCCAGCACCGTCGGGGGAATGGTCCAAGAGACCCAGTACTTC.

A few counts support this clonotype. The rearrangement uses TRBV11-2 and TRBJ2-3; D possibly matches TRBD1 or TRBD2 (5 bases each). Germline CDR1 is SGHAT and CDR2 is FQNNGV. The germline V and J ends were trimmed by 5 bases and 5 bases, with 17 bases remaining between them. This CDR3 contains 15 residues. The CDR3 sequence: CASSPLSGAGDTQYF. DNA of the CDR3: TGTGCCAGCAGCCCCCTTTCCGGGGCGGGAGATACGCAGTATTTT.

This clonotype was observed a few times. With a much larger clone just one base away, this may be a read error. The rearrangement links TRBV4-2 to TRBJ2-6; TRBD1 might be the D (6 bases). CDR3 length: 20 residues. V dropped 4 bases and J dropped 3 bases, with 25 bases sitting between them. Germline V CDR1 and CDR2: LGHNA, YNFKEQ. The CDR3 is CASSPRNLVTGQVGANVLTF. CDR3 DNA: TGTGCCAGCAGCCCACGAAACCTTGTGACAGGCCAGGTTGGGGCCAACGTCCTGACTTTC.

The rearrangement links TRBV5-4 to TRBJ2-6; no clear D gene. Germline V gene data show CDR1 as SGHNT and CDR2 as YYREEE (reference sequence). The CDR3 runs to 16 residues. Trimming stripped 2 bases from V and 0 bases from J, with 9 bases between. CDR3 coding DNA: TGTGCCAGCAGCTTTCAAGGATACTCTGGGGCCAACGTCCTGACTTTC. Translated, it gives CASSFQGYSGANVLTF.

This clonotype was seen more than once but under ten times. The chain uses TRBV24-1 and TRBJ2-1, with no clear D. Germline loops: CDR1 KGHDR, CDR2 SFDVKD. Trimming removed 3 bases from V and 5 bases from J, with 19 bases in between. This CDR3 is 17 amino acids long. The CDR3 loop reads CATSDPSGRGPNNEQFF. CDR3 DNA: TGTGCCACCAGTGATCCCTCCGGGCGAGGACCCAACAATGAGCAGTTCTTC.

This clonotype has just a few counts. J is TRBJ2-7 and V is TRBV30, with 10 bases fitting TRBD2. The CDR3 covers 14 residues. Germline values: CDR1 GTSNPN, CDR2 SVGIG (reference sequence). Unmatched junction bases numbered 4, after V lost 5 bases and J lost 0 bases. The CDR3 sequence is CAWAAGGPSYEQYF. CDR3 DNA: TGTGCCTGGGCAGCGGGAGGGCCCTCCTACGAGCAGTACTTC.

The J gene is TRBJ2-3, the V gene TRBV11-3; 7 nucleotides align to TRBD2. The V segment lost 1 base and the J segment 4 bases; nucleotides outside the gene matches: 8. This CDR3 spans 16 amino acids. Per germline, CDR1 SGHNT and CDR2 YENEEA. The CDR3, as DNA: TGTGCCAGCAGCTTAGTGGTGGCGGGAGTGGCAGATACGCAGTATTTT. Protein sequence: CASSLVVAGVADTQYF. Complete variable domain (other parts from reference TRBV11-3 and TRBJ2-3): EAGVVQSPRYKIIEKKQPVAFWCNPISGHNTLYWYLQNLGQGPELLIRYENEEAVDDSQLPKDRFSAERLKGVDSTLKIQPAELGDSAVYLCASSLVVAGVADTQYFGPGTRLTVL.

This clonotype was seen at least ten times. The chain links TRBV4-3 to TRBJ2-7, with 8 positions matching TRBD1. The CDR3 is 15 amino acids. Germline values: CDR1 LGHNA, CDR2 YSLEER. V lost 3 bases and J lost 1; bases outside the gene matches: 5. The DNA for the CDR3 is TGCGCCAGCAGCCAGGCCGGGACAGGTTCCTACGAGCAGTACTTC. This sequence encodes CASSQAGTGSYEQYF.

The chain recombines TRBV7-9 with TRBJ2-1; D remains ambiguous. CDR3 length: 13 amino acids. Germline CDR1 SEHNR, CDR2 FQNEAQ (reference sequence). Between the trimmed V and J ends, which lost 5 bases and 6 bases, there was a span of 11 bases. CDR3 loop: CASSPDTPNEQFF. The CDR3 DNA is TGTGCCAGCAGCCCCGACACTCCCAATGAGCAGTTCTTC.

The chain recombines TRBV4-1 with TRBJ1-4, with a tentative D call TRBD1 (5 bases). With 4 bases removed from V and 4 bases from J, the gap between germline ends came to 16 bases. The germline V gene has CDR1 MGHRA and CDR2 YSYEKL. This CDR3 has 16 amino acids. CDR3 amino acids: CASSREKGIGNEKLFF. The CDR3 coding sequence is TGCGCCAGCAGCCGAGAGAAGGGGATAGGTAATGAAAAACTGTTTTTT.

For the CDR3, the DNA is TGTGCCAGCTCGGGCCATAGGAACACTGAAGCTTTCTTT. Its protein is CASSGHRNTEAFF. The genes are TRBV7-3 and TRBJ1-1, with unresolved D. The CDR3 consists of 13 residues. Between the trimmed V and J ends, which lost 8 bases and 1 base, there was a span of 11 bases. The V gene's germline CDR1 is SGHTA and CDR2 FQGTGA.

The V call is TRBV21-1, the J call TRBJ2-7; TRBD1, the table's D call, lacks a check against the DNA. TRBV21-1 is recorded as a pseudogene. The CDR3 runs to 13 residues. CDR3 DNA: TGTGCCAGCAGCCCCCCCGTAGGGGGCAGATCGTACTTC. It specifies CASSPPVGGRSYF.

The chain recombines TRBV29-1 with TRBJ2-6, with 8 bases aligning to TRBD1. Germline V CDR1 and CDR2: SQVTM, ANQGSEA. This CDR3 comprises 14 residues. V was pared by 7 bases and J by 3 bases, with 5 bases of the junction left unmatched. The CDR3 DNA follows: TGCAGCGCTCAGACAGGGGTTGGGGCCAACGTCCTGACTTTC. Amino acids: CSAQTGVGANVLTF.

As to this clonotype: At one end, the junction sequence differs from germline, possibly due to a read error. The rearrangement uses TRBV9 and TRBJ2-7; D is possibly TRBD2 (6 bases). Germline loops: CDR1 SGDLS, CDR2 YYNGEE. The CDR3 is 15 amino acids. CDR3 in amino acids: CVSSEGPGLAIKQYF. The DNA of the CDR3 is TGTGTCAGCAGCGAAGGGCCGGGACTGGCTATAAAGCAGTACTTC.

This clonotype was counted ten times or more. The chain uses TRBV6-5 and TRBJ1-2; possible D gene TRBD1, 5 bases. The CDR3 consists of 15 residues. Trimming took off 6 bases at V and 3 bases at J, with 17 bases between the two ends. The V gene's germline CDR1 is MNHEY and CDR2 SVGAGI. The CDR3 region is CASRKIRDSYYGYTF. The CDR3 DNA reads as TGTGCCAGCAGAAAAATCAGAGACAGCTACTATGGCTACACCTTC.

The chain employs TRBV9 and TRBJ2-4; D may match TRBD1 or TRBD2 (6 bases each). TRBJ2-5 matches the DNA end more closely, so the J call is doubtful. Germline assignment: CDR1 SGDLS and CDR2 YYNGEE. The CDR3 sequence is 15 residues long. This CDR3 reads CASSVEGGLRETQYF. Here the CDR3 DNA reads TGTGCCAGCAGCGTAGAGGGGGGCCTTAGGGAGACCCAGTACTTC.